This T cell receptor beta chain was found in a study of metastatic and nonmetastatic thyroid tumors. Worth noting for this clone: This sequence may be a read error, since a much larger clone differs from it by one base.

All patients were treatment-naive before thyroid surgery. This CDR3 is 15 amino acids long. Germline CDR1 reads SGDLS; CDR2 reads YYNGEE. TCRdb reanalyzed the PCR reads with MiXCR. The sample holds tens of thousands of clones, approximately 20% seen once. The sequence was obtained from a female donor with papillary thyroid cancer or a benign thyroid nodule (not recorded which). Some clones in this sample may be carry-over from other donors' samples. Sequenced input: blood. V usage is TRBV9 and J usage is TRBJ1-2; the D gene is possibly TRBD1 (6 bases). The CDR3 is CAISVDEVGADGYTF. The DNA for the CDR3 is TGTGCCATCAGCGTAGACGAGGTGGGGGCGGATGGCTACACCTTC.